These T cell receptor beta chains were read from a single sample in a study of cytomegalovirus exposure and HLA in healthy donors. The assay was immunoSEQ multiplex PCR, and TCRdb's table has in-frame clones only and misses some. The data show around 200,000 clones, roughly 82% seen once. The sample consisted of PBMCs. These receptors were obtained from a man in his forties in good health and CMV-seropositive. Each CDR3 is given with its conserved first and last residue. D genes are given only for firm matches. Some rows mark clone size as missing; the rest say once, few, many or name a class of expanded clone.

CDR3nt	CDR3aa	abundance	j_gene	v_gene	d_gene
TGTGCCAGCAACCCAGGGGTAAATCAGCCCCAGCATTTT	CASNPGVNQPQHF	NA	TRBJ1-5	TRBV2	NA
TGTGCCAGCAGCGCACAGGGTAGCACAGATACGCAGTATTTT	CASSAQGSTDTQYF	few	TRBJ2-3	TRBV9	NA
TGCGCCAGCAGCCGACAGTATTCGAACACCGGGGAGCTGTTTTTT	CASSRQYSNTGELFF	NA	TRBJ2-2	TRBV5-1	NA
TGTGCCAGCAGTGATGGGACAGGTCATGAAAAACTGTTTTTT	CASSDGTGHEKLFF	few	TRBJ1-4	TRBV2	TRBD1
TGTGCCAGCAGTAAGACTAGTTTCCATGAGCAGTTCTTC	CASSKTSFHEQFF	NA	TRBJ2-1	TRBV6-5	NA
TGTGCCAGCAGCTTGGCCGGGGCGGGAGGATATCAGACCCAGTACTTC	CASSLAGAGGYQTQYF	few	TRBJ2-5	TRBV5-4	TRBD2
TGCACCAGCAGCCAACCAAGGGGCGGCGGGAGCGGAGATACGCAGTATTTT	CTSSQPRGGGSGDTQYF	NA	TRBJ2-3	TRBV1	NA
TGTGCCAGCAGATCGGGATATAGCAATCAGCCCCAGCATTTT	CASRSGYSNQPQHF	NA	TRBJ1-5	TRBV6-5	NA
TGTGCCAGCAGTCCCATGTGGGGAGGGGGGTCTAGCAGGGGCACAGATACGCAGTATTTT	CASSPMWGGGSSRGTDTQYF	NA	TRBJ2-3	TRBV2	NA
TGTGCCAGCAGCCCCGACGGACAGAACTATCAGCCCCAGCATTTT	CASSPDGQNYQPQHF	NA	TRBJ1-5	TRBV7-2	NA
TGCAGCGTTCTGAGCTATGGCTACACCTTC	CSVLSYGYTF	few	TRBJ1-2	TRBV29-1	NA
TGTGCCTGGAGTGTACAGGGGTCTAGGGAGACCCAGTACTTC	CAWSVQGSRETQYF	NA	TRBJ2-5	TRBV30	TRBD1
TGTGCCGGGGGACAGGGGCCCTACGAGCAGTACTTC	CAGGQGPYEQYF	few	TRBJ2-7	TRBV2	TRBD1
TGTGCCAGCAGGCGCACTAGGGGGGGAGGTAGCAATCAGCCCCAGCATTTT	CASRRTRGGGSNQPQHF	NA	TRBJ1-5	TRBV28	NA
TGTGCCAGCAGCCAGTTTCTTCCGGGGGCAGATACGCAGTATTTT	CASSQFLPGADTQYF	NA	TRBJ2-3	TRBV14	NA
TGCAGCGTTAGGGCGGGGGGCACAGATACGCAGTATTTT	CSVRAGGTDTQYF	NA	TRBJ2-3	TRBV29-1	TRBD2
TGTGCCAGCAGTTTAACAGGGCCCTACAATGAGCAGTTCTTC	CASSLTGPYNEQFF	NA	TRBJ2-1	TRBV28	NA
TGCGCCAGCAGCCAATATGGACAGGTTGAAGCCACTAGCGGGGGCGAGCAGTACTTC	CASSQYGQVEATSGGEQYF	NA	TRBJ2-7	TRBV4-1	TRBD2
TGTGCCAGCAGCTTCGGGACTAGCGCGAACACCGGGGAGCTGTTTTTT	CASSFGTSANTGELFF	NA	TRBJ2-2	TRBV25-1	TRBD2
TGTGCCAGCAGGGACAGGGGAAACTACGAGCAGTACTTC	CASRDRGNYEQYF	NA	TRBJ2-7	TRBV6-1	TRBD1
TGTGCCAGCAGCGTTATTGGAGGGAAGGGAGAGACCCAGTACTTC	CASSVIGGKGETQYF	NA	TRBJ2-5	TRBV7-2	NA
TGTGCTAGTGGTTCGCGGCCGCTGGAGGAGACCCAGTACTTC	CASGSRPLEETQYF	NA	TRBJ2-5	TRBV12-5	NA
TGTGCCAGCAGTTTTGTAGACAGCCGTAACACTGAAGCTTTCTTT	CASSFVDSRNTEAFF	NA	TRBJ1-1	TRBV27	NA
TGTGCCAGCAGCGCACTAGCGGGGACCACAGATACGCAGTATTTT	CASSALAGTTDTQYF	NA	TRBJ2-3	TRBV9	TRBD2
TGTGCCAGCAGTGAAGCGACGGGGAATGAGCAGTTCTTC	CASSEATGNEQFF	NA	TRBJ2-1	TRBV6-1	NA
TGTGCCAGCAGGTTCAGGGGATATCAGCCCCAGCATTTT	CASRFRGYQPQHF	NA	TRBJ1-5	TRBV2	NA
TGTGCCAGCAGTGAATTAGGACAGGTGGAAGCTTTCTTT	CASSELGQVEAFF	NA	TRBJ1-1	TRBV25-1	TRBD1
TGTGCCAGTAGAGTTAGCGGGAGCTACAATGAGCAGTTCTTC	CASRVSGSYNEQFF	NA	TRBJ2-1	TRBV19	TRBD2
TGTTCCAGCAGCAAAGCAGGGAACTATGGCTACACCTTC	CSSSKAGNYGYTF	NA	TRBJ1-2	TRBV7-9	NA
TGCAGCGTTGGGCAGGGGACCTACACTGAAGCTTTCTTT	CSVGQGTYTEAFF	once	TRBJ1-1	TRBV29-1	NA
TGTGCCAGTTCTCCGACAGGGAGACCGAACACTGAAGCTTTCTTT	CASSPTGRPNTEAFF	NA	TRBJ1-1	TRBV19	TRBD1
TGTGCCAGTAGTATATGGGCTAGCGCCGAGGGCACAGATACGCAGTATTTT	CASSIWASAEGTDTQYF	NA	TRBJ2-3	TRBV19	NA
TGTGCCAGCAGCTTAACTAGCGGGATCCAAGAGACCCAGTACTTC	CASSLTSGIQETQYF	NA	TRBJ2-5	TRBV7-2	TRBD2
TGTGCCAGCAGTTTCCGAGCGGGGACAGATACGCAGTATTTT	CASSFRAGTDTQYF	few	TRBJ2-3	TRBV27	TRBD2
TGCGCCAGCAGTGAGACCGGGACTAGCGGTTTCTACGAGCAGTACTTC	CASSETGTSGFYEQYF	NA	TRBJ2-7	TRBV10-2	TRBD2